The sequence of this T cell receptor (beta chain) was determined in a study of T cells in narcolepsy. Study at large: Patients with NT1 or NT2 and healthy control donors were enrolled. Study outcomes and limitations: Blood of same and different patients, but not healthy controls, reportedly held recurring autoreactive clonotypes. Some memory CD4+ repertoires had no autoreactive clone sequences. Autoreactive HCRT-specific and TRIB2-specific clonotypes were marked in same-patient CSF-versus-blood CD4+ comparisons.

Of note for this clone: Its antigen is as yet unknown.

V lost 2 bases, J lost 4 bases, and 4 bases stayed unmatched. There are 15 residues in the CDR3. Germline V lookup: CDR1 SEHNR, CDR2 FQNEAQ (reference sequence). The assay was immunoSEQ multiplex PCR, and TCRdb's table has in-frame clones only and misses some. This table holds around 42,000 clones, 70% to 90% found once. J is TRBJ2-3 and V is TRBV7-9; 9 bases map to TRBD2. The receptor was derived from a human donor with narcolepsy. Sequencing was performed on CD45RA- memory CD4+ T cells from PBMCs. CDR3 coding DNA: TGTGCCAGCAGCTTAAGCGGGGGGACGGCAGATACGCAGTATTTT. Translation gives CASSLSGGTADTQYF.